This entry is about one TCR beta chain. The CDR3 is 16 residues long. The germline V gene encodes CDR1 MNHNS and CDR2 SASEGT. Trimming at V came to 2 bases and at J to 7 bases, leaving 11 bases not matched to a gene. The sample originates from a study of blood T cell repertoires in COVID-19. Whole-study context: In each case, the material was cDNA or gDNA derived from T cells, B-cell-depleted T cells, or PBMCs.

Enrolled through a virtual design, the participants were between about 18 and 100 years of age and came from some 25 US areas. Cohorts were based on clinical histories the participants reported. All recovered Cohort 3 donors got two negative PCRs, got clearance, or saw symptom resolution. The protocol was immunoSEQ multiplex PCR, while the TCRdb copy is restricted to in-frame clones and leaves out a portion. The profile covers hundreds of thousands of clones, with 85% to 90% appearing a single time and 0.9% to 1.1% taken by the ten largest. The rearrangement uses TRBV6-1 and TRBJ1-5; 7 bases fit TRBD1. Material for sequencing was PBMCs or T cells enriched from blood (not recorded which). The sequence came from a young man who had recovered from COVID-19. In DNA, the CDR3 is TGTGCCAGCAGTGAATATAGGGACAGTCTTGGGCAGCCCCAGCATTTT. Translating gives CASSEYRDSLGQPQHF.